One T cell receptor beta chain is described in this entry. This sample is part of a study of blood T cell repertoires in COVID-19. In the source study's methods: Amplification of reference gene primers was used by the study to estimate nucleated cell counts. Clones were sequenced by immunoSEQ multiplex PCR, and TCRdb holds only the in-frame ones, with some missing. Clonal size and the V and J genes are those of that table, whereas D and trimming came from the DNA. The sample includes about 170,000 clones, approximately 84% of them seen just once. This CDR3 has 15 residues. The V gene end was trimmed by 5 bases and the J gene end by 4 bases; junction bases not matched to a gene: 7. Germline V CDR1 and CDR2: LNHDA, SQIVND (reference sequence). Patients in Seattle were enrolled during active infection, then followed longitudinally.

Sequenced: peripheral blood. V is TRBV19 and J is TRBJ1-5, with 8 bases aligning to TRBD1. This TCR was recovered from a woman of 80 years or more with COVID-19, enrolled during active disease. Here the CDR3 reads CASSSTGGRNQPQHF. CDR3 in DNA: TGTGCCAGTAGTTCCACAGGGGGAAGAAATCAGCCCCAGCATTTT.